These T cell receptor beta chains were read from a single sample in a study of blood T cell repertoires in COVID-19. TCRdb keeps only in-frame clones here, not all; method: immunoSEQ multiplex PCR. The sample yields some 130,000 clones, 70% to 80% seen once. Material for sequencing was peripheral blood. All receptors come from a man between 60 and 70 years old who had recovered from COVID-19. The CDR3 runs from the conserved cysteine through the conserved F or W. The D gene is left open where the match is weak. Only some rows state a clone size, as once, few, many or a class for expanded clones.

TRBV28	TRBJ1-1	TRBD1	once	CASTGEGTGNTEAFF	TGTGCCAGCACGGGCGAGGGGACAGGGAACACTGAAGCTTTCTTT
TRBV10-3	TRBJ2-1	.	.	CAIGRDYNEQFF	TGTGCCATCGGGAGAGACTACAATGAGCAGTTCTTC
TRBV2	TRBJ1-1	.	.	CASKEVTRNTEAFF	TGTGCCAGCAAGGAGGTCACCCGGAACACTGAAGCTTTCTTT
TRBV28	TRBJ1-6	TRBD1	once	CASSLPRGDTGERSPLHF	TGTGCCAGCAGTCTCCCCCGAGGGGATACAGGGGAAAGATCACCCCTCCACTTT
TRBV28	TRBJ2-7	.	.	CASKGAGGYLYEQYF	TGTGCCAGCAAGGGGGCGGGGGGCTACCTCTACGAGCAGTACTTC
TRBV2	TRBJ2-7	.	.	CASPLGEGEQYF	TGTGCCAGCCCCTTGGGAGAGGGTGAGCAGTACTTC
TRBV20-1	TRBJ1-1	.	.	CSVKGGGEAFF	TGCAGTGTGAAGGGTGGAGGTGAAGCTTTCTTT
TRBV7-9	TRBJ1-4	TRBD1	.	CASSSPTQDRASVSHIF	TGTGCCAGCAGCTCCCCCACCCAGGACAGGGCCTCAGTAAGCCACATTTTT
TRBV6-5	TRBJ2-1	TRBD1	.	CASSYRRTGGNEQFF	TGTGCCAGCAGTTACAGACGGACAGGGGGCAATGAGCAGTTCTTC
TRBV19	TRBJ2-7	TRBD1	medium-sized	CASSITGTGGNEQYF	TGTGCCAGTAGTATCACCGGGACAGGGGGCAACGAGCAGTACTTC
TRBV7-7	TRBJ2-2	.	once	CASSPGRLVRAGELFF	TGTGCTAGCAGCCCAGGTCGACTAGTAAGAGCCGGGGAGCTGTTTTTT
TRBV29-1	TRBJ1-3	.	.	CSAQRGNGNTIYF	TGCAGCGCCCAGCGGGGGAACGGAAACACCATATATTTT
TRBV18	TRBJ2-1	TRBD2	.	CASSPRRLAGELGYNEQFF	TGTGCCAGCTCACCGAGGAGGCTAGCGGGAGAGTTGGGTTACAATGAGCAGTTCTTC
TRBV5-4	TRBJ2-2	.	.	CASSLGHTTGELFF	TGTGCCAGCAGCTTGGGGCACACCACCGGGGAGCTGTTTTTT
TRBV3-1/TRBV3-2	TRBJ1-5	.	.	CASSPTGGNQPQHF	TGTGCCAGCAGCCCGACGGGGGGCAATCAGCCCCAGCATTTT
TRBV6-6	TRBJ2-7	.	.	CASSPLGQGLSYEQYF	TGTGCCAGCAGTCCCCTGGGGCAGGGTCTCTCCTACGAGCAGTACTTC
TRBV6-2/TRBV6-3	TRBJ1-1	.	.	CASSSTGGYTEAFF	TGTGCCAGCAGTTCGACGGGGGGGTACACTGAAGCTTTCTTT
TRBV23-1	TRBJ2-5	.	.	CASSQYDRETQYF	TGCGCCAGCAGTCAATACGACAGAGAGACCCAGTACTTC
TRBV5-4	TRBJ2-2	TRBD1	.	CAGSGTGPTGELFF	TGTGCCGGCTCCGGGACAGGGCCCACCGGGGAGCTGTTTTTT
TRBV5-5	TRBJ1-6	TRBD1	.	CASSSGQGRSPLHF	TGTGCCAGCAGCTCCGGACAGGGGAGATCACCCCTCCACTTT
TRBV5-4	TRBJ2-5	TRBD2	.	CASSSGLAGVGETQYF	TGTGCCAGCAGCTCAGGACTAGCGGGAGTGGGCGAGACCCAGTACTTC
TRBV30	TRBJ2-5	TRBD2	.	CAWSEELAGGETQYF	TGTGCCTGGAGTGAAGAACTAGCGGGAGGTGAGACCCAGTACTTC
TRBV28	TRBJ2-2	TRBD2	.	CASTLAGFTGELFF	TGTGCCAGCACTCTAGCGGGCTTCACCGGGGAGCTGTTTTTT
TRBV15	TRBJ2-1	.	.	CATGPGGAEQFF	TGTGCCACCGGTCCGGGGGGCGCGGAGCAGTTCTTC
TRBV6-1	TRBJ2-5	TRBD2	.	CASSERPRSSGREETQYF	TGTGCCAGCAGTGAACGTCCGCGGAGTAGCGGGAGGGAAGAGACCCAGTACTTC
TRBV9	TRBJ2-7	TRBD1	once	CASSPRGTGDSYEQYF	TGTGCCAGCAGCCCCCGGGGGACAGGGGACTCCTACGAGCAGTACTTC
TRBV28	TRBJ2-1	.	.	CASSASGLYYNEQFF	TGTGCCAGCAGTGCCAGCGGGTTATACTACAATGAGCAGTTCTTC
TRBV6-6	TRBJ2-1	TRBD2	.	CASSPPAGGAGGLNEQFF	TGTGCCAGCAGTCCCCCTGCGGGCGGAGCGGGGGGGTTAAATGAGCAGTTCTTC
TRBV21-1	TRBJ2-3	.	few	CASSKFLAGPQTPETQYF	TGTGCCAGCAGCAAATTCCTAGCGGGTCCCCAGACCCCTGAGACGCAGTATTTT
TRBV27	TRBJ2-1	.	.	CASSFLMGTNEQFF	TGTGCCAGCAGTTTTTTGATGGGCACGAATGAGCAGTTCTTC
TRBV4-3	TRBJ2-1	.	.	CASSQDPQNNEQFF	TGCGCCAGCAGCCAAGATCCCCAGAACAATGAGCAGTTCTTC
TRBV13	TRBJ2-7	TRBD2	.	CASSLGAGTGGTSGHF	TGTGCCAGCAGCTTAGGGGCGGGGACAGGAGGGACTAGCGGCCACTTC